A selection of T cell receptor beta chains follows, all from one sample in a study of T cells after somatic rescue of genetic block. Assay used: immunoSEQ multiplex PCR; TCRdb lists only in-frame clones, some missing. This sample yields more than 70,000 clones, of which just under 90% are seen a single time; 1.5% to 2% belongs to the top ten. Sequenced: peripheral blood mononuclear cells (PBMCs). These receptors all stem from a woman in her late teens or twenties. Both conserved end residues are part of each CDR3. The order of the fields is V gene, clone size, D gene, J gene, CDR3 length, CDR3 DNA, CDR3 protein. D genes are given only for firm matches. A clone size is listed for some rows: how often the clone was seen (once, few, many), or a class if it is expanded.

TRBV5-1,NA,NA,TRBJ2-5,14,TGCGCCAGCAGCTTGGTGGGGAATAGGGAGACCCAGTACTTC,CASSLVGNRETQYF
TRBV6-1,NA,TRBD1,TRBJ2-7,13,TGTGCCAGCAGTGCGTACGGGACAGGCGAGCAGTACTTC,CASSAYGTGEQYF
TRBV6-6,NA,NA,TRBJ1-3,15,TGTGCCAGCACTCCGAAGGGCCTCTCTGGAAACACCATATATTTT,CASTPKGLSGNTIYF
TRBV7-9,NA,NA,TRBJ2-1,16,TGTGCCAGCAGCTTTAGAGGGCGGGGTACCTACAATGAGCAGTTCTTC,CASSFRGRGTYNEQFF
TRBV18,NA,NA,TRBJ2-7,16,TGTGCCAGCTCACCACAACACGGGACGCCGGTGAGCGAGCAGTACTTC,CASSPQHGTPVSEQYF
TRBV28,NA,NA,TRBJ2-1,14,TGTGCCAGCAGTCTCCTGAGGACCTTTTGGGAGCAGTTCTTC,CASSLLRTFWEQFF
TRBV4-3,once,TRBD1,TRBJ2-6,21,TGCGCCAGCAGCCAAGGACCCACAGGACAGGGGAGGGGCTCTGGGGCCAACGTCCTGACTTTC,CASSQGPTGQGRGSGANVLTF
TRBV11-2,NA,NA,TRBJ2-7,12,TGTGCCAGCAGCGTCCTGGGTTACGAGCAGTACTTC,CASSVLGYEQYF
TRBV12-5,NA,NA,TRBJ1-1,13,TGTGCTAGTGGTTTGGTAGTCCCGGGAAAAGCTTTCTTT,CASGLVVPGKAFF
TRBV7-9,NA,NA,TRBJ1-1,12,TGTGCCAGCAGTCAGGGCAACACTGAAGCTTTCTTT,CASSQGNTEAFF
TRBV11-2,NA,TRBD2,TRBJ2-1,19,TGTGCCAGCAGCTTAGGGGGCGGGGGGATCACGGCCGAATACAATGAGCAGTTCTTC,CASSLGGGGITAEYNEQFF
TRBV2,NA,NA,TRBJ1-1,14,TGTGCCAGCAGCTTCGAGGGGGATCCTCCCCCCGCTTTCTTT,CASSFEGDPPPAFF
TRBV6-1,NA,NA,TRBJ1-4,16,TGTGCCAGCAGTGAAGCGCCAACTCCCCCGGATGAAAAACTGTTTTTT,CASSEAPTPPDEKLFF
TRBV6-1,NA,TRBD1,TRBJ2-7,15,TGTGCCAGCAGGAGAACAGGGGGCGGGTCAGGGGAGCAGTACTTC,CASRRTGGGSGEQYF
TRBV11-2,NA,NA,TRBJ2-7,14,TGTGCCAGCAGTTTTACAGGCTTACTCTACGAGCAGTACTTC,CASSFTGLLYEQYF
TRBV19,NA,NA,TRBJ2-1,15,TGTGCCAGTAGTATAGTTGGGGGAGCGAGCAATGAGCAGTTCTTC,CASSIVGGASNEQFF
TRBV5-8,NA,NA,TRBJ2-1,14,TGTGCCAGCACAATAACGGGGTTTGGGGATGAGCAGTTCTTC,CASTITGFGDEQFF
TRBV7-3,NA,TRBD1,TRBJ1-2,15,TGTGCCAGCAGCTTATTAGGGGGCACCATCGGTGGCTACACCTTC,CASSLLGGTIGGYTF
TRBV30,NA,TRBD2,TRBJ2-1,14,TGTGCCTCCCAAGCAGCGGGAGTTTTGGATGAGCAGTTCTTC,CASQAAGVLDEQFF
TRBV12-5,NA,NA,TRBJ2-5,12,TGTGCTAGTAGCAGCGGCCAAGAGACCCAGTACTTC,CASSSGQETQYF
TRBV9,NA,TRBD2,TRBJ2-1,16,TGTGCCAGCAGCGTAGTGGGGACTAGCGTTTACAATGAGCAGTTCTTC,CASSVVGTSVYNEQFF
TRBV6-5,NA,NA,TRBJ2-7,12,TGTGCCAACCCAGCTATGCGGTGGGAGCAGTACTTC,CANPAMRWEQYF
TRBV7-4,NA,TRBD1,TRBJ2-5,12,TGTGCCAGCAAGGACAGGCAAGAGACCCAGTACTTC,CASKDRQETQYF
TRBV5-1,NA,TRBD1,TRBJ1-1,14,TGCGCCAGCAGCCCCGGGCAGGGGGATACTGAAGCTTTCTTT,CASSPGQGDTEAFF
TRBV6-1,NA,TRBD2,TRBJ2-1,14,TGTGCCACCCTTAGCGGGAACGCGACCTATGAGCAGTTCTTC,CATLSGNATYEQFF
TRBV28,NA,TRBD1,TRBJ1-5,17,TGTGCCAGCATCTCCGGACAGGGGAAAGAAAGCAATCAGCCCCAGCATTTT,CASISGQGKESNQPQHF
TRBV30,once,NA,TRBJ1-6,16,TGTGCCTGGAGTCAACTACATGGACGGTATAATTCACCCCTCCACTTT,CAWSQLHGRYNSPLHF
TRBV6-5,NA,NA,TRBJ2-7,15,TGTGCCAGCAGTTACTCTCTAGCCCTCTCCTACGAGCAGTACTTC,CASSYSLALSYEQYF
TRBV6-1,few,NA,TRBJ1-1,14,TGTGCCAGCAGTGCGGAAACAGACCTGGCTGAAGCTTTCTTT,CASSAETDLAEAFF
TRBV29-1,NA,NA,TRBJ1-2,12,TGCAGCGTTGTCACTGGGGCCTATGGCTACACCTTC,CSVVTGAYGYTF
TRBV25-1,NA,TRBD2,TRBJ2-3,15,TGTGCCAGCAGTAGACTAGCGGGAGGTACAGATACGCAGTATTTT,CASSRLAGGTDTQYF
TRBV27,NA,NA,TRBJ1-4,15,TGTGCCAGCAGCCCCTACAGGGCCAATAATGAAAAACTGTTTTTT,CASSPYRANNEKLFF
TRBV5-6,NA,TRBD1,TRBJ1-1,15,TGTGCCAGCAGCACTGAACAGGGGCGAAACACTGAAGCTTTCTTT,CASSTEQGRNTEAFF
TRBV18,once,NA,TRBJ2-7,15,TGTGCCAGCTCACCTGGCCTTTCCTCAGCATACGAGCAGTACTTC,CASSPGLSSAYEQYF
TRBV18,NA,NA,TRBJ2-7,15,TGTGCCAGCTCACCACCCGGCCAGGAGACCTACGAGCAGTACTTC,CASSPPGQETYEQYF
TRBV6-1,NA,TRBD1,TRBJ1-5,14,TGTGCTTCCCGGACAGGTGTTAGCAATCAGCCCCAGCATTTT,CASRTGVSNQPQHF
TRBV5-4,NA,NA,TRBJ2-7,13,TGTGCCAGCAGCTCGGACACTTACTACGAGCAGTACTTC,CASSSDTYYEQYF
TRBV11-2,NA,NA,TRBJ2-1,12,TGTGCCAGCAGCTTAAATGGTCGTGAGCAGTTCTTC,CASSLNGREQFF
TRBV6-5,NA,TRBD1,TRBJ1-6,15,TGTGCCAGCAGAAATCCGGACAGGGCGAATTCACCCCTCCACTTT,CASRNPDRANSPLHF